The TCR beta chain under discussion was sequenced for a study of regulatory T cells in long-lasting Graves disease (dated by TCRdb to 2020 to 2023). Regarding the research as a whole: Patients with newly diagnosed Graves' disease had been on antithyroid drugs for under 3 months. The study took place in China and was registered as a clinical trial. A total of about 35 samples underwent TCR sequencing, from 13 patients with persistent Graves' disease and roughly 20 patients with newly diagnosed Graves' disease. Persistent Graves' disease patients were compared with newly diagnosed Graves' disease patients by peripheral blood TCR sequencing and RNA sequencing. The paper as a whole reports these results and caveats: Persistent disease showed preferential use of TRBV28, TRBJ1-2 and TRBJ2-5, whereas newly diagnosed disease favored TRBV20-1 and TRBJ2-1. Patients with persistent disease shared more public clonotypes (about 3,000) than newly diagnosed patients did (approximately 1,000). Peripheral blood alone was examined, since thyroid tissue, which constituted the primary lesion, could not be accessed. Compared with newly diagnosed patients, persistent Graves' disease patients had lower TCR Shannon entropy and fewer highly expanded clones, which suggests clonal expansion. Sequencing and analysis were limited to the TCR beta chain. The authors acknowledged the small sample size as a limitation that may reduce accuracy.

According to the study, the label for this sample's time point signals: newly diagnosed GD, antithyroid drugs for less than 3 months. For both TCR sequencing and RNA sequencing, RNA was extracted from PBMCs in TRIzol. The diagnosis of Graves' disease was made according to American Thyroid Association guidelines. The patients came from an endocrinology department in Xi'an, China. Each patient gave roughly 8.4 milliliters of peripheral blood, collected in an EDTA anticoagulant tube. Ficoll Paque Plus density gradient separation was used to isolate PBMCs, and no further T cell sorting was performed. RNA quality was checked with an Agilent 2100 Bioanalyzer and agarose gel, and concentration with a NanoDrop 2000. This clonotype was picked up many times. Its antigen is not yet known. Base qualities are missing; no much larger clone stands one base away. The library was built by means of multiplex PCR. This sample was sequenced with an Illumina HiSeq 4000. To build TCR beta libraries, CDR3 regions were amplified by Arm-PCR using iRepertoire HTBI primers. PCR products were gel purified before sequencing. Processing in the source paper ran as follows. Gene usage analysis of CDR3 amino acid clonotypes relied on the 55 to 80 TRBV and 14 TRBJ segments identified across samples. Filtered high-quality paired reads were merged into contigs using COPE and FqMerger. BLAST was used to align contigs to IMGT TRBV, TRBD and TRBJ reference genes, with CDR3 defined following IMGT. Highly expanded clones were defined as clonotypes with a frequency above 0.1%. Shannon entropy was used to measure repertoire diversity, and the Gini coefficient was used to measure V-J evenness. Clonotypes shared by more than one individual were considered public. In TCRdb, the public reads were trimmed at Q25 with fastp and aligned with MiXCR, with productive beta chains retained. CDR3 protein sequences are deduplicated, and each keeps its most common genes and DNA. Clone size and V and J calls follow TCRdb, not the original study. The sample table holds roughly 520,000 distinct CDR3 sequences, of which 9.5% to 15% were seen once. The ten largest clones capture 8.9% of the sample.

V trim: 4 bases; J trim: 11 bases; unmatched bases: 8. CDR1 MDHEN and CDR2 SYDVKM are derived from the germline V gene. The CDR3, cysteine through phenylalanine, is 13 amino acids long. Kept here is only the CDR3 DNA, which spans 39 bases and is read in frame from base 1. Separately, the same data were catalogued under a study of T cells in Graves' hyperthyroidism and ophthalmopathy. That second publication adds: Stable Graves' hyperthyroidism was defined as the absence of progression to ophthalmopathy over 18 months of follow-up. Hyperthyroidism patients were newly diagnosed, had a disease duration of under 2 months, and were aged 18 to 65 years. Any patient with an uncontrolled infection, another autoimmune disease, pregnancy or lactation was excluded. Diagnoses were established on the basis of clinical symptoms, serum thyroxine and TRAb, thyroid ultrasound, and orbital computed tomography. For the first round of RT-PCR on the TCR CDR3, the HTBI primer set was used together with the Qiagen OneStep RT-PCR kit. Most expanded thyroid clonotypes (frequency above 0.001) were also detected in blood, a finding suggesting that blood repertoires may reflect thyroid immune responses. A 13 V-J signature model separated ophthalmopathy from stable hyperthyroidism, with approximately 86% sensitivity and 81.08% specificity in cross-validation and 80%/75% in testing. In validation, progression to ophthalmopathy was predicted by the model with nearly 71% sensitivity and approximately 78% specificity, a median of about 6 months before onset. A discovery cohort of about 96 patients, 43 with Graves' ophthalmopathy and 55 to 65 with stable Graves' hyperthyroidism, was used to find distinguishing TCR V-J signatures. Whether ophthalmopathy could be predicted prospectively was tested in an independent validation cohort made up of roughly 20 hyperthyroidism patients plus 17 patients who later progressed to ophthalmopathy. The 90 to 100 discovery patients were randomly split 7:3 into training and test sets. Thyroid tissue and blood T-cell repertoires from about six Graves' hyperthyroidism patients were also compared in the study. After sampling, hyperthyroidism patients received methimazole starting at 30 mg daily, and ophthalmopathy patients received high-dose intravenous methylprednisolone. Libraries were constructed in a second round of multiplex PCR, after which size selection and purification were carried out. Libraries were sequenced paired-end with 100 bp reads on an Illumina HiSeq2000. Raw data were processed with SOAPnuke, discarding reads with adapters, uncalled bases, mean Phred below 15, or no exact constant-primer or identifier match. COPE v1.2.5 was used to merge the high-quality paired reads, and each unique nucleotide sequence was defined as a clonotype. Clonotypes were aligned to IMGT TRBV, TRBD and TRBJ reference segments using MiTCR v1.1. Analysis was restricted to V-J combinations with a frequency above 0.0001, which covered about 99% of repertoires. The TCS score was defined as the ratio of F50 (clonal expansion) to E x V (chaos), calculated using BLOSUM62-based TCRdist between CDR3 peptides within each V-J. Welch's t-statistics and random forest reduced 514 V-J features to about 13, which were used in a naive Bayes classifier (R e1071). Sample size was not statistically predetermined, and investigators were not blinded to group allocation. The paper describes TCR Vbeta CDR3 sequencing of 140 or so peripheral blood samples, made up of 43 ophthalmopathy patients, around 78 hyperthyroidism patients and some 17 progressor patients.

The receptor was derived from a woman aged 25-40 years with Graves disease. Donor details come from another sample of the same person, matched by shared clones. Here the sequenced sample was peripheral blood mononuclear cells (PBMCs), taken at new diagnosis, from a patient treated with antithyroid drugs. The chain links TRBV28 with TRBJ1-1; 9 bases in the middle match TRBD1. CDR3 loop: CASSSTGGNRAFF. The nucleotides read TGTGCCAGCAGTTCGACAGGGGGTAATAGGGCTTTCTTT.